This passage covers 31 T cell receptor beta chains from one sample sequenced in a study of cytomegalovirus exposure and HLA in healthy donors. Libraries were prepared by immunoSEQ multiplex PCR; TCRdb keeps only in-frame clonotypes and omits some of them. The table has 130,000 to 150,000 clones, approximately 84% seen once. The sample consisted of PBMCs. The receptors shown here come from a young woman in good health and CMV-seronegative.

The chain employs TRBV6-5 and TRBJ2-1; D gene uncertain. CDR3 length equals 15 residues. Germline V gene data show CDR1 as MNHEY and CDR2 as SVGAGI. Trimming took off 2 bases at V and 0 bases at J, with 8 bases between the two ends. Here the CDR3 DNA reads TGTGCCAGCAGTTACGAGGAGAGCTCCTACAATGAGCAGTTCTTC. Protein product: CASSYEESSYNEQFF.

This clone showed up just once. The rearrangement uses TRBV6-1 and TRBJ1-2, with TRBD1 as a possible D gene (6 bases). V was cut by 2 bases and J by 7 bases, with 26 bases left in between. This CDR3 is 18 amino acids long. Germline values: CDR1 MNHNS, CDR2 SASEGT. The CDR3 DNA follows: TGTGCCAGCAGTGAAAAATTGGCGGACCCAACCGTACAGGGTGGCTACACCTTC. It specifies CASSEKLADPTVQGGYTF.

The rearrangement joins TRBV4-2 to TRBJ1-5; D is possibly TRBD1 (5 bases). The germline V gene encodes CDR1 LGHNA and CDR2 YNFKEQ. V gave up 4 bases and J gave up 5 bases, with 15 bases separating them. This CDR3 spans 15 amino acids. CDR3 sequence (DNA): TGTGCCAGCAGCCCAGCAAGCGGGGGAGATCAGCCCCAGCATTTT. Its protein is CASSPASGGDQPQHF.

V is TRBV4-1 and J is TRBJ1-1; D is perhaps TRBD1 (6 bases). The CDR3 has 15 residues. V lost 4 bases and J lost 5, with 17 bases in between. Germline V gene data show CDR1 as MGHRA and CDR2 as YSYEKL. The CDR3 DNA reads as TGCGCCAGCAGCCCGAGGGAGGGGGGGAGGACTGAAGCTTTCTTT. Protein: CASSPREGGRTEAFF.

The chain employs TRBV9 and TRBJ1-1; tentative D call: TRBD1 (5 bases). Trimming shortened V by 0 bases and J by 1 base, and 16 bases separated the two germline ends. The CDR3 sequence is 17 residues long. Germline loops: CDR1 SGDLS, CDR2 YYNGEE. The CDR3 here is CASSVGRTITGNTEAFF. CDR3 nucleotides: TGTGCCAGCAGCGTAGGTAGGACAATCACCGGGAACACTGAAGCTTTCTTT.

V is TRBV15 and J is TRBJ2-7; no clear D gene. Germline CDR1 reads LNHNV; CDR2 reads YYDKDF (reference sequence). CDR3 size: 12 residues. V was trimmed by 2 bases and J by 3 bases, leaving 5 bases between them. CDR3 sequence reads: CATSRRYYEQYF. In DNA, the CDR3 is TGTGCCACCAGCAGACGGTACTACGAGCAGTACTTC.

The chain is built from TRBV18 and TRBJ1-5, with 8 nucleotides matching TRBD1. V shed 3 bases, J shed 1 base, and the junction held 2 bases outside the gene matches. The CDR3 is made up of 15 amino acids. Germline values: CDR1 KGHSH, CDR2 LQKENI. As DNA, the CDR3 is TGTGCCAGCTCACCGAACAGGGGGAGCAATCAGCCCCAGCATTTT. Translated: CASSPNRGSNQPQHF.

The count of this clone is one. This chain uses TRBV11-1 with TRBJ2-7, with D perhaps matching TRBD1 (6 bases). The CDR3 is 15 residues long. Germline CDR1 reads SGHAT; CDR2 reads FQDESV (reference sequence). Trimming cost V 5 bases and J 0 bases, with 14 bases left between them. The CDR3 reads CASSVDRQDSYEQYF. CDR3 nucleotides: TGTGCCAGCAGCGTCGACCGACAGGACTCCTACGAGCAGTACTTC.

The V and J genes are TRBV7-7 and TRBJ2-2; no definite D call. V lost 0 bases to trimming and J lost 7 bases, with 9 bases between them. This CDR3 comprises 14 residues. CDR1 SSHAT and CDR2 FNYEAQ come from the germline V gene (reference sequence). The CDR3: CASSLAGPGGELFF. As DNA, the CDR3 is TGTGCCAGCAGCTTAGCTGGTCCAGGCGGGGAGCTGTTTTTT.

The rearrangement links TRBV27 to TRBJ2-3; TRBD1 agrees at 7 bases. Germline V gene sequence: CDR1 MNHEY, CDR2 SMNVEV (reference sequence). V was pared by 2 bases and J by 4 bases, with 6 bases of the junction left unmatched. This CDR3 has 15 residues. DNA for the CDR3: TGTGCCAGCAGTTTAGTCCCGGGACAGCCAGATACGCAGTATTTT. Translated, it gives CASSLVPGQPDTQYF.

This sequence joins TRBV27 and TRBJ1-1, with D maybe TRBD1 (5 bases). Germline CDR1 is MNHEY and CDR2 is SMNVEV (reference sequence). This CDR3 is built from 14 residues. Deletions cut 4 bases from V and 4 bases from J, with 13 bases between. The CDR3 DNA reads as TGTGCCAGCAGTTCGGTGGGGGGATCCACTGAAGCTTTCTTT. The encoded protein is CASSSVGGSTEAFF.

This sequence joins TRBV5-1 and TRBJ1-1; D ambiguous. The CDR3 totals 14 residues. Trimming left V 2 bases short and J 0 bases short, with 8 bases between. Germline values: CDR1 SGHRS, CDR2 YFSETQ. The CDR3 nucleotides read TGCGCCAGCAGCTTCGAGGGATTGAACACTGAAGCTTTCTTT. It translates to CASSFEGLNTEAFF.

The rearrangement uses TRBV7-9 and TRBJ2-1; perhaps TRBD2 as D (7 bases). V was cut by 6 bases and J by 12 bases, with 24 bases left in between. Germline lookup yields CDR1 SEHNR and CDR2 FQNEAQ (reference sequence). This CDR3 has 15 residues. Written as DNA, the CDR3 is TGTGCCAGCAGTCCCGATCGGGGGGCGCGTTTTGGGCAGTTCTTC. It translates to CASSPDRGARFGQFF.

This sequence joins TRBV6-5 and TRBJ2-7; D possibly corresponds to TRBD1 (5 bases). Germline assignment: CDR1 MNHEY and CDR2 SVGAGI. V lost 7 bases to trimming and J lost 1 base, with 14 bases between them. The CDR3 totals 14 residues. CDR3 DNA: TGTGCCAGCAAGCCCGGACAAATGTCCTACGAGCAGTACTTC. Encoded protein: CASKPGQMSYEQYF.

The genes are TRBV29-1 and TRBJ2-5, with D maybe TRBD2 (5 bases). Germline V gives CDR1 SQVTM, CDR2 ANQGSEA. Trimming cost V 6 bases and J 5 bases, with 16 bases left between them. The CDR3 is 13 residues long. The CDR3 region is CSVVLGVPETQYF. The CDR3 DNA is TGCAGCGTCGTACTCGGGGTTCCTGAGACCCAGTACTTC.

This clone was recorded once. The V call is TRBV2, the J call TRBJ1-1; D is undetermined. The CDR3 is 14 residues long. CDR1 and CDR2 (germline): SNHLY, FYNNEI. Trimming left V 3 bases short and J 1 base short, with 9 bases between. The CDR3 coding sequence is TGTGCCAGCAGTGAGCGGGAGACGAACACTGAAGCTTTCTTT. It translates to CASSERETNTEAFF.

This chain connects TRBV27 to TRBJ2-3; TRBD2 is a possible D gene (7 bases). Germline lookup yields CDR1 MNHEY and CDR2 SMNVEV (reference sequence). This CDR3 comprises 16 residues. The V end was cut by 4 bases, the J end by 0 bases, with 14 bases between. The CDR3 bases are TGTGCCAGCAGTTCGGGGGGCCGTTACAGCACAGATACGCAGTATTTT. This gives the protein CASSSGGRYSTDTQYF.

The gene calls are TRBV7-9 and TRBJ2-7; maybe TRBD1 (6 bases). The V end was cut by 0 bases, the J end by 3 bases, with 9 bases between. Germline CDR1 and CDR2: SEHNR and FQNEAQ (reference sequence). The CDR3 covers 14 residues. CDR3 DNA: TGTGCCAGCAGCTTAGCTGGACAGCGCTACGAGCAGTACTTC. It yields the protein CASSLAGQRYEQYF.

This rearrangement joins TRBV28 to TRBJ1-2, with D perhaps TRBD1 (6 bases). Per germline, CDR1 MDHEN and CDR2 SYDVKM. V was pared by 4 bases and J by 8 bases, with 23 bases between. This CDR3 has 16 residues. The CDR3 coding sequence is TGTGCCAGCAGTTCCCCCCTATTGACAGGACTGTACGGCTACACCTTC. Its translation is CASSSPLLTGLYGYTF.

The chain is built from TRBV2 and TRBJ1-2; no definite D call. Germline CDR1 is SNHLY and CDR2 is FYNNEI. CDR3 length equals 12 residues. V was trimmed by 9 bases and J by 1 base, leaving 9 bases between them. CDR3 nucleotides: TGTGCCAGTTCAGGAGGTAACTATGGCTACACCTTC. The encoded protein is CASSGGNYGYTF.

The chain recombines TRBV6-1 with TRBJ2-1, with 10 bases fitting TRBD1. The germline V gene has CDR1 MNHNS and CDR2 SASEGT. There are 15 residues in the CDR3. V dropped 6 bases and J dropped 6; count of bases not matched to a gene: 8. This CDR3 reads CASRGGTGAINEQFF. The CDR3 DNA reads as TGTGCCAGCAGAGGCGGGACAGGGGCAATCAATGAGCAGTTCTTC.

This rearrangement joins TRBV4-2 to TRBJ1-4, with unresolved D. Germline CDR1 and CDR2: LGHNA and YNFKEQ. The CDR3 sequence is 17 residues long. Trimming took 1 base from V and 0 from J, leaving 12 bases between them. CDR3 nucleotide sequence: TGTGCCAGCAGCCAAGGACGCCGACTGACAACTAATGAAAAACTGTTTTTT. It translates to CASSQGRRLTTNEKLFF.

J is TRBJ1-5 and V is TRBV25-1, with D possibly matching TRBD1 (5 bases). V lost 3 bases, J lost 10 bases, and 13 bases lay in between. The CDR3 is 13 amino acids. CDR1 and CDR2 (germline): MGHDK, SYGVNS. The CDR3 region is CASSDTLTDPQHF. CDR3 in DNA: TGTGCCAGCAGTGACACCCTGACAGATCCCCAGCATTTT.

Here the CDR3 reads CASSRTGNYNSPLHF. For the CDR3, the DNA is TGTGCCAGCAGTAGAACAGGGAACTATAATTCACCCCTCCACTTT. The chain links TRBV7-9 to TRBJ1-6, with D possibly being TRBD1 (6 bases). This CDR3 contains 15 residues. V lost 6 bases to trimming and J lost 3 bases, with 12 bases between them. From germline, CDR1 is SEHNR and CDR2 FQNEAQ (reference sequence).

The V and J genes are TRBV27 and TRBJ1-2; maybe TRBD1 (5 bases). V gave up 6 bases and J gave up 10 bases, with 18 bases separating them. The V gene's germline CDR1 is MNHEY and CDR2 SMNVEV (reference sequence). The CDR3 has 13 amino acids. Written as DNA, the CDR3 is TGTGCCAGCAGCTCCATAGGGGTCGGCGACTACACCTTC. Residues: CASSSIGVGDYTF.

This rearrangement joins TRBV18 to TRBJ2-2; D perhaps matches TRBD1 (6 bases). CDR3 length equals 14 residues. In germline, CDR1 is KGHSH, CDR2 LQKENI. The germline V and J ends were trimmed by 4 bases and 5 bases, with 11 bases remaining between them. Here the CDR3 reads CASSQGTGTGELFF. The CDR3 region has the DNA TGTGCCAGCTCACAAGGTACAGGGACCGGGGAGCTGTTTTTT.

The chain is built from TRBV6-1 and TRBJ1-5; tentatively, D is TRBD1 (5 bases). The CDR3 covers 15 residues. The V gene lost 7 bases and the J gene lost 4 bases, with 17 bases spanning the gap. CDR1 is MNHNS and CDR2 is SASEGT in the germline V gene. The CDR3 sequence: CASTRDFNRNQPQHF. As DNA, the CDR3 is TGTGCCAGCACCCGGGACTTCAATCGGAATCAGCCCCAGCATTTT.

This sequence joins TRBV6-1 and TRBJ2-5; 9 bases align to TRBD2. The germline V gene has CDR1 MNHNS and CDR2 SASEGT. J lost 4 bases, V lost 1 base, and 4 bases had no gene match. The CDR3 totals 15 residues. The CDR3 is CASSEGTSGLETQYF. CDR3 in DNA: TGTGCCAGCAGTGAAGGCACTAGCGGGCTAGAGACCCAGTACTTC.

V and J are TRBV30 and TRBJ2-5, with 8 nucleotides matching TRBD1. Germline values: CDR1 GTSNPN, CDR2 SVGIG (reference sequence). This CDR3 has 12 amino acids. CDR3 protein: CAYGTGQETQYF. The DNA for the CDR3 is TGTGCTTACGGGACAGGCCAAGAGACCCAGTACTTC.

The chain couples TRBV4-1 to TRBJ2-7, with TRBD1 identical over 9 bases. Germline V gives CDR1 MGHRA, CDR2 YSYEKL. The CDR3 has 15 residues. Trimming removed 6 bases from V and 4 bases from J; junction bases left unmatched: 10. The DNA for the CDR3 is TGCGCCAGCAGTTCCCCGGGACAGGGTATGTACGAGCAGTACTTC. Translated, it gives CASSSPGQGMYEQYF.

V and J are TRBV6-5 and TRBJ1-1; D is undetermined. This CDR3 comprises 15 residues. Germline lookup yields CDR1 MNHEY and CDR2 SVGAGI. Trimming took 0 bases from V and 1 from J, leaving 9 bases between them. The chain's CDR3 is CASSYSTSGNTEAFF. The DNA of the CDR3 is TGTGCCAGCAGTTACTCGACTTCGGGGAACACTGAAGCTTTCTTT.